This T cell receptor beta chain derives from a study of T cells in localized non-small cell lung cancer. Study-level results: Sequence data derive from only one tumor region, so heterogeneity remains possible.

Using immunoSEQ multiplex PCR, the repertoire was profiled, and TCRdb retains in-frame clones only, with some absent. The sample carries 25,000 to 30,000 clones, 84% recorded once. Germline V gene data show CDR1 as KGHSH and CDR2 as LQKENI. The trim removed 8 bases at V and 5 bases at J, leaving 7 bases unmatched. The CDR3 consists of 14 residues. On this clone: What it binds is unknown.

This chain uses TRBV18 with TRBJ1-1; 11 positions match TRBD1. The sequence came from a man aged 35-75 years with stage III lung adenocarcinoma. The sample was peripheral blood mononuclear cells, taken before any cancer treatment. The CDR3 reads CASQAGTGGTEAFF. The CDR3 coding sequence is TGTGCCAGCCAAGCCGGGACAGGGGGGACTGAAGCTTTCTTT.